This T cell receptor beta chain was recorded in a study of patients and donors after allogeneic stem cell transplantation. TCRdb recomputed calls from the RT-PCR reads with MiXCR, one row per CDR3 protein. The sample has 90,000 to 130,000 distinct CDR3 sequences; roughly 37% are singletons. After removal of 2 bases from V and 4 bases from J, the junction contained 6 bases not matched to a gene. The CDR3 has 16 residues. Per germline, CDR1 MNHNS and CDR2 SASEGT. V is TRBV6-1 and J is TRBJ2-2; 8 positions agree with TRBD2. Specimen: blood, either unsorted or a sorted T cell fraction (not recorded which). The receptor was isolated from a human donor who was either an allogeneic HSCT recipient or a stem cell or donor lymphocyte infusion donor (not recorded which). It is not recorded whose cells these are; they may come from a transplant donor. DNA of the CDR3: TGTGCCAGCAGTGAACCCATAGCGGGGTTCACCGGGGAGCTGTTTTTT. This translates into CASSEPIAGFTGELFF.